This T cell receptor beta chain was sequenced for a study of identical twins. This clonotype was observed many times. TCRdb recomputed calls from the 5' RACE reads with MiXCR, one row per CDR3 protein. The sample has fewer than 650,000 distinct CDR3 sequences, about 7.1% seen once. This CDR3 is 16 amino acids long. Trimming stripped 0 bases from V and 3 bases from J, with 13 bases between. Germline V gene lookup returns CDR1 SGDLS and CDR2 YYNGEE. This sample was shared with a second study, whose subject was yellow fever vaccine responses in identical twins.

The source material was PBMCs. V and J are TRBV9 and TRBJ2-1; perhaps TRBD2 as D (7 bases). This receptor was taken from a young woman in good health. The DNA of the CDR3 is TGTGCCAGCAGCGTAGCTACGGGGGGACACTACAATGAGCAGTTCTTC. Protein sequence: CASSVATGGHYNEQFF.